The 28 T cell receptor beta chains in this list originate from one sample, sequenced in a study of regulatory T cells in long-lasting Graves disease. CDR3 regions were amplified by Arm-PCR using iRepertoire HTBI primers to build TCR beta libraries. Each CDR3 protein gets one entry after TCRdb re-called the multiplex PCR reads with MiXCR. The data hold around 400,000 distinct CDR3 sequences, with 12% observed a single time. As for time point: newly diagnosed GD, antithyroid drugs for less than 3 months. RNA extracted from PBMCs served as the sequencing template. Another study also made use of these data, one on T cells in Graves' hyperthyroidism and ophthalmopathy.

The sequences come from peripheral blood mononuclear cells (PBMCs), collected at new diagnosis, from a patient treated with antithyroid drugs. These receptors came from a woman in her late teens or twenties with Graves disease.

There are a few counts of this clonotype. The CDR3 protein is CASGNGGDPIVSPLHF. The CDR3 DNA sequence: TGTGCCAGCGGTAATGGGGGAGATCCCATCGTTTCACCCCTCCACTTT. The V gene is TRBV6-2 or TRBV6-3, the J gene TRBJ1-6; maybe TRBD1 (5 bases). Per germline, CDR1 MNHEY and CDR2 SVGEGT. This CDR3 is 16 amino acids long. V lost 8 bases and J 9 bases, leaving 23 bases between the germline ends.

The chain recombines TRBV19 with TRBJ2-1; unclear D gene. V was cut by 8 bases and J by 5 bases, with 7 bases left in between. The CDR3 length is 11 residues. CDR1 is LNHDA and CDR2 is SQIVND in the germline V gene (reference sequence). The CDR3 DNA reads TGTGCCAGTTTTTTCAACAATGAGCAGTTCTTC. Its protein is CASFFNNEQFF.

This clonotype was observed at least ten times. The gene calls are TRBV24-1 and TRBJ2-3; 8 nucleotides align to TRBD1. In germline, CDR1 is KGHDR, CDR2 SFDVKD. V shed 9 bases and J 6 bases; nucleotides not matched to a gene: 19. This CDR3 is 17 amino acids long. The CDR3 loop reads CATAATLGTGGRDTQYF. The CDR3, as DNA: TGTGCCACCGCTGCGACCTTGGGCACAGGGGGAAGGGATACGCAGTATTTT.

This clonotype was seen only once. This may come from a read error, since a much larger clone is one base off. The chain has TRBV5-5 and TRBJ2-5; no firm D call. There are 15 residues in the CDR3. CDR1 and CDR2 from the germline V gene are SGHKS and YYEKEE (reference sequence). The CDR3 sequence is CASSLEAGTAETQCF. The CDR3 DNA sequence: TGTGCCAGCAGCTTGGAGGCAGGCACGGCAGAGACCCAGTGCTTC.

This clonotype showed up many times. The chain couples TRBV12-3 or TRBV12-4 to TRBJ2-1, with a tentative D call TRBD1 (5 bases). This CDR3 has 11 amino acids. The V gene lost 6 bases and the J gene lost 5 bases, with 5 bases spanning the gap. CDR3 nucleotide sequence: TGTGCCAGCAGACAGGACAATGAGCAGTTCTTC. It specifies CASRQDNEQFF.

The chain links TRBV11-3 to TRBJ2-1, with no clear D. CDR1 and CDR2 (germline): SGHNT, YENEEA. V was trimmed by 0 bases and J by 9 bases, leaving 9 bases between them. The CDR3 runs 13 residues. The CDR3 reads CASSLDQVSEQFF. CDR3 nucleotides: TGTGCCAGCAGCTTAGATCAAGTCAGTGAGCAGTTCTTC.

This clonotype has at least ten counts. The rearrangement links TRBV12-3 or TRBV12-4 to TRBJ2-1, with unresolved D. The CDR3 is 14 residues long. V dropped 7 bases and J dropped 3 bases, with 13 bases sitting between them. CDR3 DNA sequence: TGTGCCAGCATCAGACTGGGTTACTACAATGAGCAGTTCTTC. It is translated as CASIRLGYYNEQFF.

A few counts support this clonotype. This chain's CDR3 is CASSLETGVSYGYTF. The CDR3 DNA is TGTGCCAGCAGCTTAGAAACAGGGGTGAGCTATGGCTACACCTTC. This chain joins TRBV7-2 and TRBJ1-2; 7 bases map to TRBD1. The CDR3 has 15 residues. Germline V gene lookup returns CDR1 SGHTA and CDR2 FQGNSA. The trim removed 1 base at V and 4 bases at J, leaving 6 bases unmatched.

This clonotype was picked up many times. This rearrangement joins TRBV5-4 to TRBJ1-1; no firm D call. Trimming removed 1 base from V and 1 base from J, with 8 bases in between. The CDR3 is made up of 14 amino acids. Germline V gene lookup returns CDR1 SGHNT and CDR2 YYREEE (reference sequence). The CDR3 loop reads CASSLTATNTEAFF. The DNA for the CDR3 is TGTGCCAGCAGCTTGACAGCTACGAACACTGAAGCTTTCTTT.

This sequence joins TRBV25-1 and TRBJ2-3, with 12 bases lining up with TRBD2. This CDR3 has 15 residues. From germline, CDR1 is MGHDK and CDR2 SYGVNS. The V segment lost 7 bases and the J segment 4 bases; nucleotides outside the gene matches: 6. CDR3: CASKLAGGVSDTQYF. The DNA of the CDR3 is TGTGCCAGCAAACTAGCGGGGGGAGTGTCAGATACGCAGTATTTT.

This chain's CDR3 is CASSQDGAGGNYEQYF. The CDR3 DNA reads TGCGCCAGCAGCCAAGATGGAGCGGGAGGGAACTACGAGCAGTACTTC. The V and J genes are TRBV4-1 and TRBJ2-7; TRBD2 aligns across 10 bases. The V gene's germline CDR1 is MGHRA and CDR2 YSYEKL. The CDR3 is 16 residues long. The J segment lost 3 bases and the V segment lost 0 bases, leaving 5 bases of the junction unmatched.

This clonotype was counted a few times. The chain couples TRBV18 to TRBJ1-4; D is unclear. CDR3 size: 15 residues. V lost 3 bases and J 6 bases, leaving 14 bases between the germline ends. Germline CDR1 is KGHSH and CDR2 is LQKENI. The CDR3, as DNA: TGTGCCAGCTCACCCCGCGGACCGACTGATGAAAAACTGTTTTTT. Protein product: CASSPRGPTDEKLFF.

In its sample, this clonotype was seen many times. The rearrangement links TRBV3-1 to TRBJ2-7; unclear D gene. The CDR3 consists of 15 residues. With 4 bases removed from V and 2 bases from J, the gap between germline ends came to 15 bases. The germline CDR1 and CDR2 sequences are LGHDT and YNNKEL (reference sequence). CDR3 DNA sequence: TGTGCCAGCAGCCTAGGACCCAAGGGTACCTACGAGCAGTACTTC. This translates into CASSLGPKGTYEQYF.

This clonotype was detected a few times. The chain combines TRBV24-1 with TRBJ2-2, with 8 bases identical to TRBD2. Germline lookup yields CDR1 KGHDR and CDR2 SFDVKD. The CDR3 is made up of 17 amino acids. The junction had 8 bases not matched to a gene; V was cut back by 0 bases and J by 6 bases. The CDR3 loop reads CATSDLHAGGESGELFF. CDR3 bases: TGTGCCACCAGTGATTTGCATGCGGGGGGCGAGTCCGGGGAGCTGTTTTTT.

This clonotype has only a few counts. The chain uses TRBV7-6 and TRBJ2-1, with unresolved D. Germline V gives CDR1 SGHVS, CDR2 FNYEAQ. The CDR3 contains 17 residues. V dropped 2 bases and J dropped 0 bases, with 14 bases sitting between them. The chain's CDR3 is CASSLTIRKSSYNEQFF. The CDR3 DNA reads as TGTGCCAGCAGCTTAACTATCCGAAAGAGCTCCTACAATGAGCAGTTCTTC.

In its sample, this clonotype was seen a few times. The rearrangement joins TRBV28 to TRBJ2-1; the D gene is possibly TRBD2 (6 bases). The CDR3 runs to 14 residues. CDR1 and CDR2 from the germline V gene are MDHEN and SYDVKM. V lost 6 bases and J 4 bases, leaving 13 bases between the germline ends. This CDR3 is CASSSRRGYNEQFF. For the CDR3, the DNA is TGTGCCAGCAGCTCACGGCGGGGATACAATGAGCAGTTCTTC.

Ten or more counts support this clonotype. The chain links TRBV15 to TRBJ2-5; D might be TRBD2 (6 bases). This CDR3 has 15 residues. CDR1 is LNHNV, CDR2 YYDKDF, per germline (reference sequence). V was cut by 2 bases and J by 3 bases, with 13 bases left in between. CDR3 sequence (DNA): TGTGCCACCAGCAGATTGCCCAGGACTAAAGAGACCCAGTACTTC. Protein: CATSRLPRTKETQYF.

A few counts support this clonotype. The genes are TRBV15 and TRBJ2-2, with TRBD2 matching 8 bases. Unmatched junction bases numbered 10, after V lost 1 base and J lost 6 bases. The CDR3 sequence is 17 residues long. Germline loops: CDR1 LNHNV, CDR2 YYDKDF (reference sequence). CDR3 loop: CATSRVRWTSKAGELFF. DNA of the CDR3: TGTGCCACCAGCAGAGTCCGCTGGACTAGCAAGGCCGGGGAGCTGTTTTTT.

The rearrangement links TRBV12-3 or TRBV12-4 to TRBJ1-3; D is possibly TRBD1 (6 bases). Trimming pared 4 bases from V and 0 bases from J, leaving 16 bases between. CDR3 length: 17 residues. The CDR3 spells CASSSPTGYSSGNTIYF. The CDR3 DNA reads as TGTGCCAGCAGTTCTCCGACAGGATACAGCTCTGGAAACACCATATATTTT.

With respect to this clonotype: A much more abundant neighbour one base away suggests this may be a read error. The rearrangement joins TRBV18 to TRBJ1-1, with D possibly being TRBD1 (5 bases). Germline V gene lookup returns CDR1 KGHSH and CDR2 LQKENI. This CDR3 region has 15 residues. CDR3: CASSHQGNPNTEASF. CDR3 in DNA: TGTGCCAGCTCACACCAGGGTAACCCGAACACTGAAGCTTCCTTT.

This clonotype has at least ten counts. The gene calls are TRBV7-2 and TRBJ2-1; D possibly uses TRBD1 or TRBD2 (6 bases each). The ends were cut back, 4 bases at V and 6 bases at J, with 22 bases in the middle. Looked up from germline, CDR1 is SGHTA and CDR2 is FQGNSA. CDR3 length: 17 residues. The CDR3 DNA sequence: TGTGCCAGCAGCTCCCGGAGGGCCGAGAAAGGGGGCAATGAGCAGTTCTTC. Encoded protein: CASSSRRAEKGGNEQFF.

This clonotype was counted only a few times. The CDR3 sequence is CASSVAGQGYNSPLHF. In nucleotides, the CDR3 is TGTGCCAGCAGCGTAGCGGGACAGGGTTATAATTCACCCCTCCACTTT. The chain employs TRBV9 and TRBJ1-6; the match to TRBD1 covers 9 bases. The germline gives CDR1 SGDLS, CDR2 YYNGEE. V shed 0 bases and J 4 bases; nucleotides not matched to a gene: 2. This CDR3 is 16 amino acids long.

In this sample, this clonotype turned up a few times. J is TRBJ2-1 and V is TRBV5-5; D ambiguous. Trimming took off 2 bases at V and 7 bases at J, with 10 bases between the two ends. The CDR3 is made up of 13 amino acids. From germline, CDR1 is SGHKS and CDR2 YYEKEE (reference sequence). The CDR3 DNA sequence: TGTGCCAGCAGCTTAGTCCCGGAGAATGAGCAGTTCTTC. Residues: CASSLVPENEQFF.

The chain employs TRBV20-1 and TRBJ1-4; D gene ambiguous. V lost 0 bases to trimming and J lost 0 bases, with 14 bases between them. This CDR3 spans 17 amino acids. The germline V gene has CDR1 DFQATT and CDR2 SNEGSKA (reference sequence). Here the CDR3 reads CSARDSDTLATNEKLFF. CDR3 bases: TGCAGTGCTAGAGATTCTGACACTTTAGCAACTAATGAAAAACTGTTTTTT.

This clonotype has a count of ten or more. V is TRBV7-2 and J is TRBJ2-1; 9 nucleotides align to TRBD2. Germline V gene lookup returns CDR1 SGHTA and CDR2 FQGNSA. This CDR3 region has 19 residues. The junction had 13 bases not matched to a gene; V was cut back by 0 bases and J by 4 bases. The CDR3 DNA follows: TGTGCCAGCAGCTTAGCCCCTCCTGTGGCTAGCGGGAATTACAATGAGCAGTTCTTC. This gives the protein CASSLAPPVASGNYNEQFF.

On this clonotype: This could be a read error, since a much larger clone is one nucleotide away. J is TRBJ2-5 and V is TRBV13; D gene uncertain. The V end lost 5 bases, the J end lost 11 bases, and 18 bases lay between the germline ends. Germline assignment: CDR1 PRHDT and CDR2 FYEKMQ (reference sequence). CDR3 length equals 13 residues. The CDR3 sequence: CASSVSRANEQYF. The DNA for the CDR3 is TGTGCCAGCAGCGTTAGCCGGGCCAATGAGCAGTACTTC.

About this clonotype: A much larger clone differs from this one at a single base, so this may be a read error. The chain links TRBV11-2 to TRBJ2-1; 8 bases are shared with TRBD1. The germline V gene has CDR1 SGHAT and CDR2 FQNNGV. Losses at the gene ends were 5 bases for V and 5 bases for J; bases not matched to a gene: 8. CDR3 size: 15 residues. Here the CDR3 reads CASSPMETGDNEQFF. In DNA form, the CDR3 reads TGTGCCAGCAGCCCAATGGAGACAGGGGACAATGAGCAGTTCTTC. The variable domain in full, with the rest retrieved from reference TRBV11-2 and TRBJ2-1, is EAGVAQSPRYKIIEKRQSVAFWCNPISGHATLYWYQQILGQGPKLLIQFQNNGVVDDSQLPKDRFSAERLKGVDSTLKIQPAKLEDSAVYLCASSPMETGDNEQFFGPGTRLTVL.

In this sample, this clonotype turned up a few times. This rearrangement joins TRBV4-3 to TRBJ1-5, with D hard to call. The germline V and J ends were trimmed by 0 bases and 6 bases, with 12 bases remaining between them. The V gene's germline CDR1 is LGHNA and CDR2 YSLEER. The CDR3 consists of 15 residues. The CDR3 DNA is TGCGCCAGCAGCCAAGATTCGGCGGGCAGTCAGCCCCAGCATTTT. Encoded protein: CASSQDSAGSQPQHF.